The 30 T cell receptor beta chains below all came from one sample that was sequenced in a study of PD-1 blockade in classical Hodgkin lymphoma (dated by TCRdb to 2020 to 2021). The library was obtained by the immunoSEQ multiplex PCR assay. Imported from immuneACCESS, the table was reduced by TCRdb to in-frame sequences with V and J called. These copies leave out some clones; in studies compared against another copy, an unresolved V gene accounts for under half, and the cause of the remainder is not known. The sample contains some 27,000 clones, approximately 90% of them found a single time. 3% to 4% of the sample is held by the ten biggest clonotypes. Read against the paper, the sample's time point label means: newly diagnosed, previously untreated cHL patient sample. Sequenced material: peripheral blood mononuclear cells (PBMCs). These TCRs come from a human donor with classical Hodgkin lymphoma.

The chain recombines TRBV7-2 with TRBJ2-5; 10 bases fit TRBD1. CDR3 length: 16 amino acids. The junction had 9 bases not matched to a gene; V was cut back by 5 bases and J by 3 bases. Germline V lookup: CDR1 SGHTA, CDR2 FQGNSA. CDR3: CASSRKGGQGKETQYF. The CDR3 bases are TGTGCCAGCAGCCGCAAGGGGGGACAGGGGAAAGAGACCCAGTACTTC.

This chain uses TRBV11-3 with TRBJ2-7; 10 bases are shared with TRBD1. The V segment lost 4 bases and the J segment 4 bases; nucleotides outside the gene matches: 7. Germline-derived CDR1 and CDR2 are SGHNT and YENEEA. The CDR3 loop spans 15 amino acids. The CDR3 region is CASSSGTGDHYEQYF. For the CDR3, the DNA is TGTGCCAGCAGCTCCGGGACAGGGGACCATTACGAGCAGTACTTC.

V gene TRBV19 combines with J gene TRBJ2-5, with D possibly being TRBD1 (6 bases). V lost 4 bases, J lost 0 bases, and 15 bases lay in between. CDR1 and CDR2 from the germline V gene are LNHDA and SQIVND (reference sequence). This CDR3 spans 16 amino acids. The CDR3 DNA sequence: TGTGCCAGTAGTAGAACAGGGAGCCCGTACCAAGAGACCCAGTACTTC. Translating gives CASSRTGSPYQETQYF.

This sequence joins TRBV4-3 and TRBJ2-5, with TRBD1 identical over 9 bases. The V segment lost 2 bases and the J segment 4 bases; nucleotides outside the gene matches: 2. Germline-derived CDR1 and CDR2 are LGHNA and YSLEER. The CDR3 covers 14 residues. Here the CDR3 reads CASSQTGGRETQYF. CDR3 DNA sequence: TGCGCCAGCAGCCAAACAGGGGGCCGAGAGACCCAGTACTTC.

The chain joins TRBV5-5 to TRBJ1-2, with D possibly TRBD1 on 5 matching bases. Deletions cut 0 bases from V and 4 bases from J, with 19 bases between. The CDR3 sequence is 17 residues long. The germline V gene encodes CDR1 SGHKS and CDR2 YYEKEE (reference sequence). The CDR3 here is CASSLAGASGKAYGYTF. DNA of the CDR3: TGTGCCAGCAGCTTGGCCGGGGCGTCAGGCAAAGCCTATGGCTACACCTTC.

This clone was observed once. CDR3 in amino acids: CASSPAGRSGNTIYF. CDR3 bases: TGTGCCAGCTCACCAGCGGGACGCTCTGGAAACACCATATATTTT. The chain has TRBV18 and TRBJ1-3, with TRBD1 as a possible D gene (5 bases). Germline CDR1 and CDR2: KGHSH and LQKENI. V dropped 2 bases and J dropped 0 bases, with 8 bases sitting between them. The CDR3 spans 15 residues.

This clone showed up just once. This chain connects TRBV6-1 to TRBJ2-3, with D hard to call. This CDR3 region has 13 residues. Germline CDR1 reads MNHNS; CDR2 reads SASEGT. The ends were cut back, 3 bases at V and 10 bases at J, with 14 bases in the middle. The chain's CDR3 is CASSDQAPSAQYF. CDR3 coding DNA: TGTGCCAGCAGTGACCAAGCACCCTCTGCGCAGTATTTT.

The chain joins TRBV29-1 to TRBJ2-1, with TRBD2 matching 10 bases. Germline V gene sequence: CDR1 SQVTM, CDR2 ANQGSEA. Trimming took 6 bases from V and 3 from J; bases not matched to a gene: 5. This CDR3 is built from 14 residues. The CDR3 bases are TGCAGCGTCTCAGCGGGAGGGCTCTACAATGAGCAGTTCTTC. Translated: CSVSAGGLYNEQFF.

The rearrangement joins TRBV5-4 to TRBJ2-1; 14 bases line up with TRBD2. J gave up 0 bases and V 4 bases, and 6 bases lay outside the gene matches. The CDR3 contains 18 residues. The germline gives CDR1 SGHNT, CDR2 YYREEE (reference sequence). Here the CDR3 reads CASSPGLAGGNSYNEQFF. The CDR3 nucleotides are TGTGCCAGCAGCCCTGGACTAGCGGGAGGTAACTCCTACAATGAGCAGTTCTTC.

In this sample, this clone turned up once. The V gene is TRBV19, the J gene TRBJ2-7; TRBD1 might be the D (5 bases). The V gene's germline CDR1 is LNHDA and CDR2 SQIVND (reference sequence). Trimming pared 4 bases from V and 3 bases from J, leaving 7 bases between. The CDR3 loop spans 12 amino acids. The CDR3 loop reads CASSTQGYEQYF. The CDR3, as DNA: TGTGCCAGTAGTACCCAGGGCTACGAGCAGTACTTC.

V usage is TRBV18 and J usage is TRBJ2-7, with D perhaps TRBD1 (6 bases). Germline V gene data show CDR1 as KGHSH and CDR2 as LQKENI. The length of the CDR3 is 14 residues. Between the trimmed V and J ends, which lost 6 bases and 0 bases, there was a span of 12 bases. The CDR3 region is CASSLRDNSYEQYF. The CDR3 DNA follows: TGTGCCAGCTCGCTCCGGGACAACTCCTACGAGCAGTACTTC.

The chain uses TRBV18 and TRBJ2-7; 7 nucleotides align to TRBD1. The CDR3 is made up of 16 amino acids. V lost 4 bases, J lost 0 bases, and 9 bases stayed unmatched. Germline CDR1 reads KGHSH; CDR2 reads LQKENI. The CDR3 sequence is CASSLRSRDSSYEQYF. For the CDR3, the DNA is TGTGCCAGCTCACTGCGGAGCCGGGACAGCTCCTACGAGCAGTACTTC.

This clone showed up just a few times. The rearrangement joins TRBV9 to TRBJ2-7; tentatively, D is TRBD2 (6 bases). With 3 bases removed from V and 0 bases from J, the gap between germline ends came to 13 bases. The germline V gene encodes CDR1 SGDLS and CDR2 YYNGEE. This CDR3 is built from 15 residues. This CDR3 is CASSAEGQPSYEQYF. CDR3 DNA: TGTGCCAGCAGCGCGGAGGGGCAACCCTCCTACGAGCAGTACTTC.

This chain links TRBV6-5 with TRBJ2-1; D unresolved. V lost 10 bases, J lost 1 base, and 14 bases lay in between. Germline CDR1 MNHEY, CDR2 SVGAGI. The CDR3 contains 14 residues. DNA for the CDR3: TGTGCCACATCGACTGGACGGTCCTACAATGAGCAGTTCTTC. Its protein is CATSTGRSYNEQFF.

The chain uses TRBV5-1 and TRBJ2-3, with TRBD1 matching 7 bases. This CDR3 comprises 14 residues. Trimming removed 4 bases from V and 2 bases from J; junction bases left unmatched: 4. The V gene's germline CDR1 is SGHRS and CDR2 YFSETQ. CDR3 nucleotide sequence: TGCGCCAGCAGCCCGGGACAGTTCACAGATACGCAGTATTTT. Its translation is CASSPGQFTDTQYF.

The rearrangement joins TRBV7-8 to TRBJ2-3; 7 bases fit TRBD2. CDR3 size: 16 residues. V trimming: 2 bases; J trimming: 2 bases; junction bases outside the gene matches: 7. CDR1 is SGHVS, CDR2 FQNEAQ, per germline. The CDR3 reads CASSLNAGVTTDTQYF. The CDR3 DNA reads TGTGCCAGCAGCTTAAACGCGGGAGTAACCACAGATACGCAGTATTTT.

The chain employs TRBV12-5 and TRBJ2-5; 7 nucleotides align to TRBD2. Germline CDR1 is LGHNT and CDR2 is FRNRAP. The length of the CDR3 is 15 residues. V was clipped by 1 base and J by 4 bases; unmatched bases: 6. The CDR3 DNA is TGTGCTAGTGGTTTGGGCTCTAGCGGCCTAGAGACCCAGTACTTC. It specifies CASGLGSSGLETQYF.

The J gene is TRBJ1-2, the V gene TRBV5-8; D gene unclear. The ends were cut back, 2 bases at V and 4 bases at J, with 9 bases in the middle. CDR1 and CDR2 (germline): SGHTS, YDEGEE. CDR3 length: 13 amino acids. CDR3 sequence (DNA): TGTGCCAGCAGCTTAAACGGGATCTATGGCTACACCTTC. This sequence encodes CASSLNGIYGYTF.

This rearrangement joins TRBV9 to TRBJ2-1; D might be TRBD2 (5 bases). This CDR3 is 16 amino acids long. V lost 0 bases, J lost 1 base, and 11 bases lay in between. Germline V gene sequence: CDR1 SGDLS, CDR2 YYNGEE. The CDR3 DNA reads TGTGCCAGCAGCGTAGGGGCGGGCTCGTCCTACAATGAGCAGTTCTTC. Translating gives CASSVGAGSSYNEQFF.

The V gene is TRBV30, the J gene TRBJ1-1, with TRBD1 matching over 7 bases. CDR1 is GTSNPN, CDR2 SVGIG, per germline (reference sequence). The CDR3 length is 13 residues. Germline trimming cut 8 bases from V and 3 bases from J; bases unmatched to any gene: 9. DNA for the CDR3: TGTGCCACAACGGGACAGTATTACACTGAAGCTTTCTTT. As protein: CATTGQYYTEAFF.

The J gene is TRBJ1-2, the V gene TRBV5-6; D is unresolved. The CDR3 loop spans 15 amino acids. The V gene's germline CDR1 is SGHDT and CDR2 YYEEEE. V lost 5 bases and J 4 bases, leaving 18 bases between the germline ends. CDR3 loop: CASRSPGSGSYGYTF. In DNA form, the CDR3 reads TGTGCCAGCAGAAGCCCCGGATCAGGATCCTATGGCTACACCTTC. Full variable domain (rest looked up from reference TRBV5-6 and TRBJ1-2): DAGVTQSPTHLIKTRGQQVTLRCSPKSGHDTVSWYQQALGQGPQFIFQYYEEEERQRGNFPDRFSGHQFPNYSSELNVNALLLGDSALYLCASRSPGSGSYGYTFGSGTRLTVV.

V and J are TRBV7-9 and TRBJ2-6, with D perhaps matching TRBD1 (5 bases). This CDR3 region has 18 residues. Looked up from germline, CDR1 is SEHNR and CDR2 is FQNEAQ (reference sequence). V lost 4 bases, J lost 2 bases, and 18 bases lay in between. CDR3 loop: CASSSPGSRVAGANVLTF. CDR3 DNA: TGTGCCAGCAGCTCTCCGGGTTCCAGGGTGGCTGGGGCCAACGTCCTGACTTTC.

V is TRBV19 and J is TRBJ2-1; TRBD2 aligns across 7 bases. The CDR3 has 16 residues. Germline-derived CDR1 and CDR2 are LNHDA and SQIVND (reference sequence). V lost 3 bases and J lost 6; bases outside the gene matches: 11. The CDR3 DNA sequence: TGTGCCAGTAGTATTAGGAGCGGGAAACGGGTCAATGAGCAGTTCTTC. It translates to CASSIRSGKRVNEQFF. Variable domain in full (rest from reference TRBV19 and TRBJ2-1): DGGITQSPKYLFRKEGQNVTLSCEQNLNHDAMYWYRQDPGQGLRLIYYSQIVNDFQKGDIAEGYSVSREKKESFPLTVTSAQKNPTAFYLCASSIRSGKRVNEQFFGPGTRLTVL.

The chain joins TRBV18 to TRBJ1-1; no definite D call. Looked up from germline, CDR1 is KGHSH and CDR2 is LQKENI. The CDR3 loop spans 13 amino acids. Trimming took 3 bases from V and 8 from J, leaving 13 bases between them. The CDR3 sequence is CASSPLQRGEAFF. The CDR3 DNA reads as TGTGCCAGCTCACCTCTACAAAGAGGGGAAGCTTTCTTT.

This chain joins TRBV7-9 and TRBJ2-6, with D perhaps given as TRBD1 or TRBD2 (5 bases each). Germline V lookup: CDR1 SEHNR, CDR2 FQNEAQ (reference sequence). The germline V and J ends were trimmed by 5 bases and 11 bases, with 19 bases remaining between them. The CDR3 has 15 amino acids. CDR3 bases: TGTGCCAGCAGCCTAAGACGGGGCCCCAAGGACGTCCTGACTTTC. The encoded protein is CASSLRRGPKDVLTF.

The chain couples TRBV5-4 to TRBJ2-7, with D perhaps TRBD1 (6 bases). From germline, CDR1 is SGHNT and CDR2 YYREEE (reference sequence). The CDR3 runs to 16 residues. Deletions cut 4 bases from V and 3 bases from J, with 20 bases between. The CDR3 here is CASSPNRAGGLYEQYF. In DNA form, the CDR3 reads TGTGCCAGCAGCCCCAACAGGGCCGGTGGTCTCTACGAGCAGTACTTC.

V usage is TRBV21-1 and J usage is TRBJ2-7. TRBV21-1 is labeled a pseudogene. The CDR3 contains 17 residues. DNA for the CDR3: TGTGCCAGCAGCAAAGGGTTGGGAGACAGAGTTGTTAACGAGCAGTACTTC. Translating it yields CASSKGLGDRVVNEQYF.

V gene TRBV10-3 combines with J gene TRBJ2-2, with D maybe TRBD2 (6 bases). Trimming removed 7 bases from V and 2 bases from J, with 14 bases in between. The CDR3 runs to 15 residues. CDR1 is ENHRY and CDR2 is SYGVKD in the germline V gene. The CDR3 DNA sequence: TGTGCCATCAAATCGGGACTCACAAACACCGGGGAGCTGTTTTTT. This sequence encodes CAIKSGLTNTGELFF.

The gene calls are TRBV4-3 and TRBJ1-3; D gene unclear. Germline assignment: CDR1 LGHNA and CDR2 YSLEER. CDR3 length: 14 amino acids. The ends were cut back, 1 base at V and 0 bases at J, with 4 bases in the middle. The CDR3 bases are TGCGCCAGCAGCCAAGGACGCTCTGGAAACACCATATATTTT. Protein: CASSQGRSGNTIYF.

This chain links TRBV4-1 with TRBJ2-3; TRBD2 matches at 10 bases. J lost 2 bases, V lost 0 bases, and 11 bases had no gene match. The CDR3 is made up of 19 amino acids. Germline V gene sequence: CDR1 MGHRA, CDR2 YSYEKL. This chain's CDR3 is CASSQDNYGSGRATDTQYF. For the CDR3, the DNA is TGCGCCAGCAGCCAAGATAATTATGGGAGCGGGAGGGCCACAGATACGCAGTATTTT.